These T cell receptor beta chains were read from a single sample in a study of blood T cell repertoires in COVID-19. Here immunoSEQ multiplex PCR was the method, and the copy in TCRdb shows in-frame clones only, minus some. Of 150,000 to 200,000 clones in the sample, around 90% were seen once. The sequenced sample was peripheral blood. These receptors were taken from a man aged 35-49 years with acute or convalescent COVID-19. CDR3s include the opening cysteine and the closing phenylalanine or tryptophan. Some rows mark clone size as missing; the rest say once, few, many or name a class of expanded clone.

abundance: few
v_gene: TRBV5-1
CDR3aa: CASSPLLAGGPHEQYF

abundance: once
v_gene: TRBV2
CDR3aa: CASSDSRGADTQYF

abundance: -
v_gene: TRBV10-2
CDR3aa: CASSVSSSGGAGDTGELFF

abundance: -
v_gene: TRBV2
CDR3aa: CASSRQGPYEQYF

abundance: -
v_gene: TRBV5-6
CDR3aa: CASRTQGLVNEKLFF

abundance: -
v_gene: TRBV14
CDR3aa: CASGVASGSVDTQYF

abundance: -
v_gene: TRBV19
CDR3aa: CASSPRAQAGKGYEQYF

abundance: -
v_gene: TRBV10-2
CDR3aa: CASSASGGAETQYF

abundance: once
v_gene: TRBV12-3/TRBV12-4
CDR3aa: CASSPDRGRAFF

abundance: -
v_gene: TRBV29-1
CDR3aa: CSVSGDTYNEQFF

abundance: -
v_gene: TRBV7-6
CDR3aa: CASSPRAGDLTDTQYF

abundance: -
v_gene: TRBV10-3
CDR3aa: CALRDNNYEQYF

abundance: -
v_gene: TRBV7-8
CDR3aa: CASSLLISAGNYGYTF

abundance: -
v_gene: TRBV12-3/TRBV12-4
CDR3aa: CASSSQGYTEAFF

abundance: -
v_gene: TRBV10-3
CDR3aa: CAISEGRDTSYEQYF

abundance: -
v_gene: TRBV5-1
CDR3aa: CASSLARAQETQYF

abundance: -
v_gene: TRBV5-4
CDR3aa: CASSLHGAGGYNEQFF

abundance: -
v_gene: TRBV4-1
CDR3aa: CASSPAGGRVRYF

abundance: -
v_gene: TRBV13
CDR3aa: CASSSPSGSPYNEQFF

abundance: -
v_gene: TRBV6-6
CDR3aa: CASSYSVTGLNTEAFF

abundance: -
v_gene: TRBV6-5
CDR3aa: CASRTSSSSYNEQFF

abundance: -
v_gene: TRBV11-1
CDR3aa: CASSLSETQYF

abundance: -
v_gene: TRBV5-6
CDR3aa: CASSFGTAYNEQFF

abundance: -
v_gene: TRBV6-5
CDR3aa: CASSPLRPRGELFF

abundance: once
v_gene: TRBV7-8
CDR3aa: CASSSSGISGANVLTF

abundance: once
v_gene: TRBV6-5
CDR3aa: CASSQTGGYNYGYTF

abundance: -
v_gene: TRBV2
CDR3aa: CASSLGLAGAQETQYF

abundance: -
v_gene: TRBV2
CDR3aa: CASSEALLNVGGLYEQYF

abundance: -
v_gene: TRBV14
CDR3aa: CASSLVRGGGETQYF

abundance: once
v_gene: TRBV25-1
CDR3aa: CASSVGQLTTNEKLFF

abundance: -
v_gene: TRBV3-1/TRBV3-2
CDR3aa: CASSRTDNNSPLHF

abundance: -
v_gene: TRBV7-2
CDR3aa: CASSLFYEQYF

abundance: -
v_gene: TRBV5-6
CDR3aa: CASSWATSGGHNEQFF

abundance: -
v_gene: TRBV6-5
CDR3aa: CASSYSSGTVGNTIYF

abundance: -
v_gene: TRBV27
CDR3aa: CASSPYARTAYGYTF

abundance: -
v_gene: TRBV18
CDR3aa: CASSPDRGRITGELFF

abundance: -
v_gene: TRBV13
CDR3aa: CASSLMRGGPLHQVTQYF

abundance: -
v_gene: TRBV3-1/TRBV3-2
CDR3aa: CASSPSPGQGTDTQYF

abundance: -
v_gene: TRBV7-6
CDR3aa: CASSLGLAGGIQETQYF

abundance: -
v_gene: TRBV13
CDR3aa: CASSSRGSSYEQYF

abundance: -
v_gene: TRBV7-6
CDR3aa: CASSLGGRGASYEQYF

abundance: -
v_gene: TRBV29-1
CDR3aa: CSVEDWGQGSYGYTF

abundance: -
v_gene: TRBV6-6
CDR3aa: CASSRPWTSHPDTQYF

abundance: -
v_gene: TRBV28
CDR3aa: CASSDPGQGLVMRDQPQHF